This T cell receptor beta chain was captured by sequencing in a study of T cells in Graves' hyperthyroidism and ophthalmopathy. Study as a whole: At initial diagnosis, before any treatment had begun, peripheral blood was obtained.

Looked up from germline, CDR1 is MNHEY and CDR2 is SVGAGI. Trimming removed 2 bases from V and 1 base from J, with 8 bases in between. The CDR3 totals 14 residues. Ten or more counts support this clonotype. Its specificity is unknown. Exclusion followed for patients with uncontrolled infection, other autoimmune disease, pregnancy or lactation. From roughly 10 ml of fresh peripheral blood, PBMCs were isolated. General observations from the study: Progression to ophthalmopathy was predicted a median of roughly 6.8 months early.

Amplified TCR beta CDR3 regions derived from RNA transcripts. HTBI primers were used for first-round RT-PCR of the TCR CDR3. In TCRdb, the multiplex PCR reads were re-called with MiXCR into one record per CDR3 protein. The sample shows fewer than 750,000 distinct CDR3 sequences, about 15% of them seen only once. The origin of this receptor is a woman aged 40-49 years with Graves' ophthalmopathy. The rearrangement links TRBV6-5 to TRBJ1-1; D not certain. Sequenced: blood. CDR3 nucleotide sequence: TGTGCCAGCAGTTACGCGGGGTGGAACACTGAAGCTTTCTTT. The encoded protein is CASSYAGWNTEAFF.